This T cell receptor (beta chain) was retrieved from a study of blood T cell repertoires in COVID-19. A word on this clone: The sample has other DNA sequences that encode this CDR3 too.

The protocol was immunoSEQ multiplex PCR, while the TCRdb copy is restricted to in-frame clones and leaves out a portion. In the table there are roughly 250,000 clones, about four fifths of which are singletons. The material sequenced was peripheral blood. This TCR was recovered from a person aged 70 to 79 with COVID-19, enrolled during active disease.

CDR3 DNA: TGTGCCAGCAGCTTGAGCGGGGGTCTCTCCTACGAGCAGTACTTC. Translating gives CASSLSGGLSYEQYF. This chain uses TRBV7-2 with TRBJ2-7; TRBD2 matches at 8 bases. V shed 3 bases and J 0 bases; nucleotides not matched to a gene: 4. The CDR3 is made up of 15 amino acids. Germline CDR1 and CDR2: SGHTA and FQGNSA.